One TCR beta chain is described in this entry. Its antigen is undetermined. This entry belongs to a study of post-analysis software for immune sequencing data. On the study more broadly: Patients with relapsing-remitting, secondary progressive and progressive-relapsing multiple sclerosis courses were all represented. Overall study findings and caveats: Five or six TRBV segments, TRBV5-6, TRBV5-1 and TRBV20-1 among them, were found more frequent in patients than controls. F measure showed strong co-clustering of same-batch samples.

The ends lost 3 bases at V and 2 bases at J; junction bases unmatched: 4. The CDR3 is made up of 14 amino acids. The germline CDR1 and CDR2 sequences are GTSNPN and SVGIG (reference sequence). Each TCR beta cDNA library carried unique molecular identifiers. One entry per CDR3 protein, called by TCRdb with MiXCR from the PCR reads. Of around 710,000 distinct CDR3 sequences in the sample, around 46% were seen once. Sequenced sample: blood. This receptor was taken from a girl between 10 and 17 years old with multiple sclerosis. This chain uses TRBV30 with TRBJ2-3; the match to TRBD2 covers 8 bases. In DNA, the CDR3 is TGTGCCTGGAGGCCGGGAGGGCCCACAGATACGCAGTATTTT. Protein: CAWRPGGPTDTQYF.